This T cell receptor (beta chain) originates from a study of T-cell reconstitution after alpha-beta-depleted transplantation in children (dated by TCRdb to about 2016). Background on the whole study: T-cell immune reconstitution after TCRalphabeta/CD19-depleted allogeneic hematopoietic cell transplantation in children was quantitatively tracked in the study by means of TCR repertoire profiling.

The CDR3, from cysteine to phenylalanine, totals 13 residues. Kept here is only the CDR3 DNA, which spans 39 bases and is read in frame from base 1. The germline V gene (reference sequence) specifies MNHEY as CDR1 and SMNVEV as CDR2. Receptor libraries were prepared by PCR. The sample was run on an Illumina HiSeq 2500. To normalize quantification of the TCRbeta repertoire, the TCR libraries were built with molecular barcoding that relied on unique molecular identifiers. TCRdb reprocessing: public reads trimmed at Q25 with fastp, clones called with MiXCR, in-frame beta chains kept. Each record represents a unique CDR3 protein, reported with the most common genes and DNA among its rows. For this sample there are about 500,000 distinct CDR3 sequences; 32% appear just once. 2.4% of the sample is taken by the ten largest. On this clonotype: This receptor's antigen is unknown. One end of the junction does not line up with germline, which may come from a read error.

This sequence originates from a human donor who donated a stem cell graft to a child with aplastic anemia. The starting material was PBMCs from the stem cell graft donor, obtained from the stem cell graft. Rearrangement joined TRBV27 to TRBJ1-1; the D gene assignment is ambiguous. The sequenced DNA is TGTGCCAGCAGCCTACTAGGTAGGACTGACGCTTTCTTT. This is translated as CASSLLGRTDAFF.